What follows are 3 T cell receptor beta chains derived from one specimen sequenced in a study of response to subunit inactivated influenza vaccine. TCRdb reanalysed the RT-PCR reads using MiXCR and keeps one entry per CDR3 protein. This table has 590,000 or so distinct CDR3 sequences, roughly 15% appearing once. Sequencing used PBMCs from blood, obtained roughly 2 weeks before vaccination. Every receptor here comes from a man aged 45-60 years who received an inactivated influenza vaccine.

J is TRBJ2-7 and V is TRBV6-5; 7 nucleotides line up with TRBD2. Germline loops: CDR1 MNHEY, CDR2 SVGAGI. There are 15 residues in the CDR3. V lost 0 bases to trimming and J lost 4 bases; unmatched junction nucleotides: 6. The DNA for the CDR3 is TGTGCCAGCAGTTACTCTCGCGGGGAGGGATACGAGCAGTACTTC. Protein: CASSYSRGEGYEQYF.

This clonotype was picked up many times. V is TRBV12-3 or TRBV12-4 and J is TRBJ1-5; 7 nucleotides agree with TRBD1. The ends lost 5 bases at V and 6 bases at J; junction bases unmatched: 4. CDR3 length: 13 residues. The DNA of the CDR3 is TGTGCCAGCAGTAACAGGGGCAGTCAGCCCCAGCATTTT. Its translation: CASSNRGSQPQHF.

Only a few counts were recorded for this clonotype. The rearrangement joins TRBV7-2 to TRBJ2-7; D unresolved. This CDR3 is built from 16 residues. Germline V CDR1 and CDR2: SGHTA, FQGNSA. V lost 2 bases and J lost 3, with 17 bases in between. The CDR3 DNA follows: TGTGCCAGCAGCTTATTATCCGGTACAGCCAACTACGAGCAGTACTTC. Translated, it gives CASSLLSGTANYEQYF.